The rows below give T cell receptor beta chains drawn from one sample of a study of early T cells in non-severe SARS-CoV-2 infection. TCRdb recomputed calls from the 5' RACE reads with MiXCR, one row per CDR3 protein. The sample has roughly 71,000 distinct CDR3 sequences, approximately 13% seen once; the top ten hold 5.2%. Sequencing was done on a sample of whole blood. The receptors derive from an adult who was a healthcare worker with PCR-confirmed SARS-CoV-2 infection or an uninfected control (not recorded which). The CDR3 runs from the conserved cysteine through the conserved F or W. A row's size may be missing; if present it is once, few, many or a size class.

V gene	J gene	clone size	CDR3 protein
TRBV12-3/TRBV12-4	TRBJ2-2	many	CASSPPVSNTGELFF
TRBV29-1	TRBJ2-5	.	CSVDTGRSETQYF
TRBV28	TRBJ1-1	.	CASSFYTEAFF
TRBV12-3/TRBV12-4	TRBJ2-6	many	CASSFGGAGANVLTF
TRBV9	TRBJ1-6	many	CASSVDRLGSPLHF
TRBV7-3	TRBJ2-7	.	CASKGQVPYEQYF
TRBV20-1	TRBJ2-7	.	CSASHGQWSSYEQYF
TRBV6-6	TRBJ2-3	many	CASTRQDTDTQYF
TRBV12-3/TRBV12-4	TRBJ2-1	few	CASSRAGGEQFF
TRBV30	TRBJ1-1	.	CAASTGGGTEAFF
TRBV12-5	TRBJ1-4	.	CASGYTATTNEKLFF
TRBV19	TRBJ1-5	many	CASSILPGQGQPQHF
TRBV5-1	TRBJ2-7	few	CASSFLAGSEQYF
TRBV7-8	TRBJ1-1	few	CASSFSDLSTEAFF
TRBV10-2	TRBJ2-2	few	CASRAPGEQTGELFF
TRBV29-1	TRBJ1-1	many	CSAEYPAFF
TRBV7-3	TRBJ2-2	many	CASSFRGGAAGELFF
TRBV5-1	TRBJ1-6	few	CASSLGPNSPLHF
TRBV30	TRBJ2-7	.	CAWSALDSIFYEQYF
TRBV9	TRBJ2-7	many	CASSPSVGREEEEQYF